This T cell receptor (beta chain) was found in a study of blood T cell repertoires in COVID-19. Overall study: Italy, Spain and the United States were the sources of the convalescent and acute COVID-19 samples.

Original handling: Using reference gene primer amplification, nucleated cell counts were estimated. Assay used: immunoSEQ multiplex PCR; TCRdb lists only in-frame clones, some missing. The D gene and trimming were derived from the DNA, and the V and J assignments and clone size from that table. This repertoire shows about 240,000 clones, over 80% found once; its top ten account for 1.9%. V lost 0 bases, J lost 6 bases, and 9 bases lay in between. There are 14 residues in the CDR3. Germline V gives CDR1 LNHNV, CDR2 YYDKDF (reference sequence). The chain joins TRBV15 to TRBJ1-5, with a tentative D call TRBD1 (5 bases). Specimen: peripheral blood. This sequence was found in a young man who had recovered from COVID-19. In DNA form, the CDR3 reads TGTGCCACCAGCAGAGATGGACAAGCTCAGCCCCAGCATTTT. It codes for CATSRDGQAQPQHF.